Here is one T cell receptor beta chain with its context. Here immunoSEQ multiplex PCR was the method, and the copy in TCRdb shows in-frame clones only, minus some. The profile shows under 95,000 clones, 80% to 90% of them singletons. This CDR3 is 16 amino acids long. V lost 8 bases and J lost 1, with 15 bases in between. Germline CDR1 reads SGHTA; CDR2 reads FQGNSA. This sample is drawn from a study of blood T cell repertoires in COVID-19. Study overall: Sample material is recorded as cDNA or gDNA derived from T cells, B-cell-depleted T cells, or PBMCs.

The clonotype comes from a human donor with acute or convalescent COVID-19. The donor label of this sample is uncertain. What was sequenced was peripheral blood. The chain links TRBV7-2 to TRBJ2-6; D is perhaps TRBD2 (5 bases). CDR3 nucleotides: TGTGCCAGCGGGAGAATTACAGTGTCTGGGGCCAACGTCCTGACTTTC. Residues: CASGRITVSGANVLTF.